The 3 T cell receptor beta chains below all came from one sample that was sequenced in a study of shared clonotypes between healthy human individuals. The repertoire was sequenced with immunoSEQ multiplex PCR; TCRdb's copy has only in-frame clones and lacks some. This repertoire shows about 1 million clones, roughly 70% found once; its top ten account for approximately 1.5%. Input material: memory CD4+ T cells sorted from blood. Described subset: CD45RA-negative fraction. The receptors come from a man between 18 and 35 years old in good health.

The rearrangement uses TRBV30 and TRBJ1-2, with D possibly TRBD1 on 6 matching bases. The CDR3 spans 15 residues. Germline V lookup: CDR1 GTSNPN, CDR2 SVGIG (reference sequence). The V end lost 0 bases, the J end lost 7 bases, and 18 bases lay between the germline ends. Here the CDR3 reads CAWSVASTGGIGYTF. Here the CDR3 DNA reads TGTGCCTGGAGTGTAGCTTCGACAGGAGGCATTGGCTACACCTTC. The full variable domain, rest sourced from reference TRBV30 and TRBJ1-2, is SQTIHQWPATLVQPVGSPLSLECTVEGTSNPNLYWYRQAAGRGLQLLFYSVGIGQISSEVPQNLSASRPQDRQFILSSKKLLLSDSGFYLCAWSVASTGGIGYTFGSGTRLTVV.

This clone was seen more than once but under ten times. The genes are TRBV6-6 and TRBJ2-7, with 12 bases lining up with TRBD1. CDR1 is MNHNY and CDR2 is SVGAGI in the germline V gene (reference sequence). This CDR3 contains 15 residues. V shed 6 bases, J shed 1 base, and the junction held 4 bases outside the gene matches. The CDR3: CASRPGQGASYEQYF. Here the CDR3 DNA reads TGTGCCAGCAGGCCGGGACAGGGGGCTTCCTACGAGCAGTACTTC.

V and J are TRBV5-4 and TRBJ2-3, with TRBD2 matching over 9 bases. The CDR3 is made up of 16 amino acids. Unmatched junction bases numbered 7, after V lost 1 base and J lost 4 bases. Germline V lookup: CDR1 SGHNT, CDR2 YYREEE (reference sequence). CDR3 nucleotide sequence: TGTGCCAGCAGCTTGTCTAGCGGGGCCGGCCCAGATACGCAGTATTTT. Its protein product is CASSLSSGAGPDTQYF.